A single sample gave rise to the 13 T cell receptor beta chains below, sequenced in a study of molecular identifiers for immune sequencing clone quantification. MiXCR, run by TCRdb on the PCR reads, gives a single entry per CDR3 protein. The sample carries more than 85,000 distinct CDR3 sequences, around 30% recorded once. The specimen was naive CD8+ T cells from blood, with Jurkat cell RNA spiked in. Subset defined: FACS-sorted CD8+CD4-CCR7+CD45RA+ naive T cells. The receptors here all came from a human donor in good health. Some libraries in this study had Jurkat cell RNA spiked in.

The rearrangement links TRBV27 to TRBJ2-7; D is perhaps TRBD1 (6 bases). The CDR3 sequence is 15 residues long. Trimming removed 5 bases at V and 6 bases at J, with 20 bases between. Germline assignment: CDR1 MNHEY and CDR2 SMNVEV (reference sequence). In DNA, the CDR3 is TGTGCCAGCAGTCCCACTAGAGGGCAGGGGCTCGAGCAGTACTTC. This encodes CASSPTRGQGLEQYF.

As to this clonotype: This may arise from a read error, as a much more abundant clone is one base away. The V and J genes are TRBV28 and TRBJ1-6, with 8 bases aligning to TRBD1. The CDR3 totals 15 residues. Germline V CDR1 and CDR2: MDHEN, SYDVKM. CDR3 DNA: TGTGCCAGCAGGCCTACCGGGACAGGTTCCTCACCCCACCACTTT. It yields the protein CASRPTGTGSSPHHF.

A note on this clonotype: A much larger clone differs from this one at a single base, so this may be a read error. V gene TRBV6-6 combines with J gene TRBJ2-3; D assignment may be TRBD1 or TRBD2 (5 bases each). CDR1 and CDR2 from the germline V gene are MNHNY and SVGAGI (reference sequence). The CDR3 covers 18 residues. CDR3 loop: CVSSYSIRDGTSTDTQYF. Written as DNA, the CDR3 is TGTGTCAGCAGTTACTCGATTCGGGACGGAACTAGCACAGATACGCAGTATTTT.

This rearrangement joins TRBV6-2 or TRBV6-3 to TRBJ2-5; 7 nucleotides align to TRBD2. V trimming: 8 bases; J trimming: 9 bases; junction bases outside the gene matches: 12. From germline, CDR1 is MNHEY and CDR2 SVGEGT. The CDR3 extends over 13 amino acids. The CDR3 nucleotides read TGTGCCAGCCGCCCCGCGGGAGCCGAGTCCCAGTACTTC. It specifies CASRPAGAESQYF.

As regards this clonotype: Because it lacks the conserved phenylalanine or tryptophan at the end, this CDR3 is likely a read error. The CDR3 bases are TGTGCCAGCATCTTAACTAGCGGGGCCACCTACAATGAGCAGTTCTAC. Amino acid sequence: CASILTSGATYNEQFY. This rearrangement joins TRBV27 to TRBJ2-1, with TRBD2 matching 10 bases. Germline CDR1 and CDR2: MNHEY and SMNVEV (reference sequence). Germline trimming cut 7 bases from V and 2 bases from J; bases unmatched to any gene: 8. This CDR3 contains 16 residues.

This clonotype was recorded many times. V gene TRBV5-1 combines with J gene TRBJ2-3; TRBD1 matches at 8 bases. CDR1 SGHRS and CDR2 YFSETQ come from the germline V gene. There are 14 residues in the CDR3. Trimming removed 3 bases from V and 5 bases from J; junction bases left unmatched: 5. The DNA for the CDR3 is TGCGCCAGCAGCTCGACAGGGGAATTAGATACGCAGTATTTT. Its protein product is CASSSTGELDTQYF.

A word on this clonotype: No conserved phenylalanine or tryptophan ends this CDR3, so it is likely a read error. This chain connects TRBV7-9 to TRBJ2-3, with D tentatively TRBD1 or TRBD2 (5 bases each). There are 13 residues in the CDR3. With 8 bases removed from V and 1 base from J, the gap between germline ends came to 10 bases. Germline V lookup: CDR1 SEHNR, CDR2 FQNEAQ (reference sequence). The CDR3 DNA reads as TGTGCCAGCGGGGCAGCGGGCACAGATACGCAGTATTTG. As protein: CASGAAGTDTQYL.

This clonotype has a count of ten or more. This sequence joins TRBV20-1 and TRBJ2-4; D is perhaps TRBD2 (5 bases). Germline CDR1 DFQATT, CDR2 SNEGSKA (reference sequence). The CDR3 spans 15 residues. Trimming removed 5 bases at V and 0 bases at J, with 14 bases between. For the CDR3, the DNA is TGCAGTGCTCCCAGGACGGGATTAGCCAAAAACATTCAGTACTTC. Its protein product is CSAPRTGLAKNIQYF.

The chain links TRBV27 to TRBJ2-3; 9 bases are a match to TRBD2. J lost 4 bases, V lost 1 base, and 9 bases had no gene match. The CDR3 has 17 amino acids. In germline, CDR1 is MNHEY, CDR2 SMNVEV (reference sequence). The CDR3 DNA sequence: TGTGCCAGCAGTTTATGGTTGGTAGCGGGAGAGTCAGATACGCAGTATTTT. Its translation: CASSLWLVAGESDTQYF.

This clonotype was recorded at least ten times. The V call is TRBV28, the J call TRBJ2-1; 7 bases map to TRBD2. The CDR3 is 16 residues long. V shed 6 bases, J shed 6 bases, and the junction held 14 bases outside the gene matches. Germline lookup yields CDR1 MDHEN and CDR2 SYDVKM. The CDR3 DNA follows: TGTGCCAGCAGCCCCCCGGTCGCGGGAGCTATCAATGAGCAGTTCTTC. It yields the protein CASSPPVAGAINEQFF.

As concerns this clonotype: Because the CDR3 is missing its conserved closing phenylalanine or tryptophan, this is likely a read error. Because the CDR3's place on the DNA is in doubt, the DNA is left out and the CDR3 is given as listed by TCRdb. The chain couples TRBV28 to TRBJ1-1. CDR1 and CDR2 from the germline V gene are MDHEN and SYDVKM. The CDR3 is 13 amino acids in total, end residues counted. The CDR3 region is CASSWASTNEALI.

Here the CDR3 reads CASRTGGSYNEQFF. The CDR3 nucleotides read TGTGCCAGTAGAACCGGGGGTTCCTACAATGAGCAGTTCTTC. V and J are TRBV27 and TRBJ2-1; a weak D match, TRBD2 (6 bases). Germline V CDR1 and CDR2: MNHEY, SMNVEV (reference sequence). V was trimmed by 9 bases and J by 1 base, leaving 13 bases between them. The CDR3 extends over 14 amino acids.

In this sample, this clonotype turned up many times. V usage is TRBV7-2 and J usage is TRBJ2-7, with D possibly being TRBD2 (6 bases). The V gene lost 4 bases and the J gene lost 4 bases, with 11 bases spanning the gap. CDR1 is SGHTA, CDR2 FQGNSA, per germline. The CDR3 extends over 13 amino acids. The CDR3 region is CASSSEGRYEQYF. The CDR3 nucleotides are TGTGCCAGCAGCTCGGAGGGCCGGTACGAGCAGTACTTC. The variable domain in full, with the rest retrieved from reference TRBV7-2 and TRBJ2-7, is GAGVSQSPSNKVTEKGKDVELRCDPISGHTALYWYRQSLGQGLEFLIYFQGNSAPDKSGLPSDRFSAERTGGSVSTLTIQRTQQEDSAVYLCASSSEGRYEQYFGPGTRLTVT.